This T cell receptor (beta chain) was obtained from a study of CD8+CD57+ T cells in acquired aplastic anemia. Comment on this clonotype: Sequence at one end of the junction differs from germline and may be a read error.

Investigators profiled TCR beta VDJ and CDR3 from genomic DNA template. TCRdb re-analysed the reads in MiXCR, keeping a single row per CDR3 protein. The sample carries approximately 200,000 distinct CDR3 sequences, under 70% recorded once. CDR3 length equals 12 residues. Germline V lookup: CDR1 SGHTA, CDR2 FQGNSA. The V and J genes are TRBV7-2 and TRBJ2-7; no clear D gene. The receptor was derived from a human donor with severe aplastic anemia or a healthy control (not recorded which). The sequencing sample was made of sorted CD4+, CD8+, or CD8+CD57+ T cells (not recorded which) from PBMCs. The CDR3 bases are TGTGCCAGCATCTCCCGATCCTATGAGCAGTACTTC. This sequence encodes CASISRSYEQYF.